Below are 28 T cell receptor beta chains sequenced from a single sample in a study of blood T cell repertoires in COVID-19. Profiling relied on immunoSEQ multiplex PCR, and the TCRdb table lists in-frame clones only, not all of them. The sample includes fewer than 350,000 clones, roughly 90% seen only once; the top ten take around 1.7%. Sequenced input: PBMCs or T cells enriched from blood (not recorded which). The receptors shown here come from a woman aged 18-30 years with acute COVID-19.

Only one count was recorded for this clone. CDR3 amino acids: CASSIRGAADTGELFF. The CDR3 nucleotides read TGTGCCAGCAGCATCAGGGGTGCGGCTGACACCGGGGAGCTGTTTTTT. This sequence joins TRBV2 and TRBJ2-2; D perhaps matches TRBD1 (6 bases). The CDR3 is 16 amino acids. V lost 6 bases and J lost 3, with 17 bases in between. CDR1 and CDR2 (germline): SNHLY, FYNNEI.

V gene TRBV12-5 combines with J gene TRBJ2-7; 11 bases map to TRBD2. Germline lookup yields CDR1 LGHNT and CDR2 FRNRAP. CDR3 length equals 19 residues. V shed 0 bases and J 3 bases; nucleotides not matched to a gene: 13. Here the CDR3 DNA reads TGTGCTAGTGGTTTGGTATTAGCTAGCGGGAGGAAGGAAGGCTACGAGCAGTACTTC. Its protein product is CASGLVLASGRKEGYEQYF.

The rearrangement uses TRBV7-2 and TRBJ1-6; TRBD1 is a possible D gene (5 bases). With 10 bases removed from V and 5 bases from J, the gap between germline ends came to 18 bases. Germline V gene lookup returns CDR1 SGHTA and CDR2 FQGNSA. This CDR3 comprises 15 residues. The CDR3 DNA reads as TGTGCCATCGTGGGAGGGGCCGGACATAATTCACCCCTCCACTTT. This sequence encodes CAIVGGAGHNSPLHF.

The chain uses TRBV19 and TRBJ2-7; tentatively, D is TRBD2 (6 bases). Germline V gene sequence: CDR1 LNHDA, CDR2 SQIVND (reference sequence). V lost 7 bases to trimming and J lost 6 bases, with 10 bases between them. The CDR3 runs 11 residues. CDR3 sequence: CASKLAGEQYF. CDR3 in DNA: TGTGCCAGTAAACTAGCCGGCGAGCAGTACTTC.

The chain joins TRBV4-1 to TRBJ1-4; 11 bases line up with TRBD1. The length of the CDR3 is 17 residues. J lost 3 bases, V lost 1 base, and 4 bases had no gene match. Germline V gene lookup returns CDR1 MGHRA and CDR2 YSYEKL. The chain's CDR3 is CASSQVGQGAANEKLFF. In DNA form, the CDR3 reads TGCGCCAGCAGCCAAGTAGGACAGGGGGCGGCTAATGAAAAACTGTTTTTT.

The rearrangement joins TRBV28 to TRBJ2-7; TRBD2 matches at 8 bases. Germline-derived CDR1 and CDR2 are MDHEN and SYDVKM. This CDR3 contains 15 residues. The trim removed 6 bases at V and 2 bases at J, leaving 9 bases unmatched. The CDR3 nucleotides read TGTGCCAGCAGGCCACTAGCGGACCGAACCTACGAGCAGTACTTC. Its translation is CASRPLADRTYEQYF.

V usage is TRBV19 and J usage is TRBJ2-7, with 11 bases fitting TRBD1. Germline V CDR1 and CDR2: LNHDA, SQIVND (reference sequence). CDR3 length: 15 amino acids. J was trimmed by 8 bases and V by 5 bases; bases with no gene match: 11. CDR3 protein: CASSLAGTGGEKQYF. The CDR3 coding sequence is TGTGCCAGTAGTTTGGCCGGGACAGGGGGAGAGAAGCAGTACTTC. The full variable domain, its missing parts supplied by reference TRBV19 and TRBJ2-7, is DGGITQSPKYLFRKEGQNVTLSCEQNLNHDAMYWYRQDPGQGLRLIYYSQIVNDFQKGDIAEGYSVSREKKESFPLTVTSAQKNPTAFYLCASSLAGTGGEKQYFGPGTRLTVT.

This chain uses TRBV5-1 with TRBJ2-3; a weak D match, TRBD2 (6 bases). V was trimmed by 2 bases and J by 4 bases, leaving 11 bases between them. Germline V gene data show CDR1 as SGHRS and CDR2 as YFSETQ. The CDR3 is 14 residues long. The CDR3 DNA is TGCGCCAGCAGCTTCACCGGGAGTTCAGATACGCAGTATTTT. It yields the protein CASSFTGSSDTQYF.

The chain joins TRBV5-5 to TRBJ1-1; unclear D gene. The CDR3 runs 14 residues. Trimming left V 2 bases short and J 0 bases short, with 8 bases between. Germline CDR1 reads SGHKS; CDR2 reads YYEKEE (reference sequence). As DNA, the CDR3 is TGTGCCAGCAGCTTTCTGCGGGTGAACACTGAAGCTTTCTTT. Translation gives CASSFLRVNTEAFF.

The CDR3 sequence: CASSLIGQGSGEAFF. The CDR3 nucleotides are TGTGCCAGCAGTTTGATTGGACAGGGATCTGGTGAAGCTTTCTTT. This chain uses TRBV28 with TRBJ1-1; 8 bases match TRBD1. Germline V gene lookup returns CDR1 MDHEN and CDR2 SYDVKM. CDR3 size: 15 residues. After removal of 3 bases from V and 7 bases from J, the junction contained 10 bases not matched to a gene.

This clone came up once. This rearrangement joins TRBV19 to TRBJ2-1; D not certain. The germline V gene has CDR1 LNHDA and CDR2 SQIVND (reference sequence). The CDR3 extends over 14 amino acids. The V end was cut by 3 bases, the J end by 4 bases, with 10 bases between. The CDR3 loop reads CASSITQTYNEQFF. CDR3 coding DNA: TGTGCCAGTAGTATTACTCAGACTTACAATGAGCAGTTCTTC.

This clone showed up just a few times. This chain links TRBV5-5 with TRBJ2-1; 7 bases are a match to TRBD2. From germline, CDR1 is SGHKS and CDR2 YYEKEE (reference sequence). The CDR3 is made up of 16 amino acids. J was trimmed by 6 bases and V by 4 bases; bases with no gene match: 13. CDR3 loop: CASSLRGGAIPNEQFF. The CDR3 DNA sequence: TGTGCCAGCAGCCTGCGCGGGGGAGCTATACCCAATGAGCAGTTCTTC.

The rearrangement joins TRBV11-2 to TRBJ2-1; 7 bases align to TRBD2. This CDR3 has 15 residues. The germline CDR1 and CDR2 sequences are SGHAT and FQNNGV. The V segment lost 5 bases and the J segment 8 bases; nucleotides outside the gene matches: 12. The CDR3: CASSPMREKGYEQFF. In DNA form, the CDR3 reads TGTGCCAGCAGCCCGATGCGGGAGAAAGGCTATGAGCAGTTCTTC.

The CDR3 spells CASRGDRNSYEQYF. DNA for the CDR3: TGTGCCAGCAGGGGGGACAGGAACTCCTACGAGCAGTACTTC. The chain links TRBV6-5 to TRBJ2-7, with 8 bases that match TRBD1. V lost 6 bases to trimming and J lost 0 bases; unmatched junction nucleotides: 4. Germline assignment: CDR1 MNHEY and CDR2 SVGAGI. CDR3 length equals 14 residues.

The V call is TRBV28, the J call TRBJ1-5; possibly TRBD1 for D (5 bases). The CDR3 is 16 amino acids. Per germline, CDR1 MDHEN and CDR2 SYDVKM. Trimming cost V 5 bases and J 2 bases, with 16 bases left between them. The CDR3 DNA reads as TGTGCCAGCAGTGCGGGGGGAAGGGGTGGCAATCAGCCCCAGCATTTT. This translates into CASSAGGRGGNQPQHF.

The chain is built from TRBV30 and TRBJ2-1; the D is unclear. The CDR3 length is 12 residues. CDR1 is GTSNPN and CDR2 is SVGIG in the germline V gene (reference sequence). Between the trimmed V and J ends, which lost 4 bases and 3 bases, there was a span of 7 bases. The CDR3 reads CAWILGYNEQFF. CDR3 nucleotides: TGTGCCTGGATTCTCGGCTACAATGAGCAGTTCTTC.

This sequence joins TRBV2 and TRBJ2-1; the D gene is possibly TRBD1 (6 bases). Trimming pared 6 bases from V and 0 bases from J, leaving 21 bases between. This CDR3 has 18 amino acids. The germline gives CDR1 SNHLY, CDR2 FYNNEI. The CDR3 loop is CASRPSTRQEYSYNEQFF. CDR3 DNA sequence: TGTGCCAGCAGACCATCTACGCGACAGGAATACTCCTACAATGAGCAGTTCTTC.

This clone was seen only once. The rearrangement joins TRBV18 to TRBJ2-7, with 10 bases matching TRBD2. The trim removed 3 bases at V and 6 bases at J, leaving 11 bases unmatched. This CDR3 has 16 residues. Germline CDR1 and CDR2: KGHSH and LQKENI. For the CDR3, the DNA is TGTGCCAGCTCACCCCCTGACCTAGCGGGAGTCCGCGAGCAGTACTTC. It yields the protein CASSPPDLAGVREQYF.

The CDR3 DNA follows: TGTGCCAGCAGCCTAAACAGGGGGTTGATTTACAATGAGCAGTTCTTC. This translates into CASSLNRGLIYNEQFF. V gene TRBV5-6 combines with J gene TRBJ2-1; 8 bases align to TRBD1. J lost 4 bases, V lost 4 bases, and 10 bases had no gene match. The CDR3 covers 16 residues. Germline lookup yields CDR1 SGHDT and CDR2 YYEEEE.

The chain carries TRBV24-1 and TRBJ2-1, with 8 bases that match TRBD2. CDR1 is KGHDR and CDR2 is SFDVKD in the germline V gene. The V gene end was trimmed by 3 bases and the J gene end by 1 base; junction bases not matched to a gene: 1. The CDR3 extends over 15 amino acids. CDR3: CATSDLAGSYNEQFF. The CDR3 bases are TGTGCCACCAGTGATCTAGCGGGTTCCTACAATGAGCAGTTCTTC.

The rearrangement joins TRBV7-3 to TRBJ2-7; D may be TRBD2 (6 bases). Germline CDR1 and CDR2: SGHTA and FQGTGA. This CDR3 has 14 residues. V gave up 4 bases and J gave up 4 bases, with 14 bases separating them. CDR3 amino acids: CASSYLAGPYEQYF. In DNA form, the CDR3 reads TGTGCCAGCAGCTACCTGGCGGGACCGTACGAGCAGTACTTC.

The rearrangement joins TRBV6-2 or TRBV6-3 to TRBJ1-2; unclear D gene. The CDR3 has 12 amino acids. The germline V and J ends were trimmed by 2 bases and 6 bases, with 7 bases remaining between them. CDR1 and CDR2 (germline): MNHEY, SVGEGT. The CDR3 here is CASSYRRDGYTF. DNA of the CDR3: TGTGCCAGCAGTTACAGGAGAGATGGCTACACCTTC.

V usage is TRBV28 and J usage is TRBJ2-2; 11 bases line up with TRBD1. This CDR3 has 17 amino acids. Germline V CDR1 and CDR2: MDHEN, SYDVKM. V was clipped by 2 bases and J by 7 bases; unmatched bases: 9. The CDR3, as DNA: TGTGCCAGCAGTTTAAGGACAGGGGGCATTTATGACGGGGAGCTGTTTTTT. Encoded protein: CASSLRTGGIYDGELFF.

The chain recombines TRBV4-3 with TRBJ1-5, with 10 bases matching TRBD1. Germline V CDR1 and CDR2: LGHNA, YSLEER. The CDR3 spans 16 residues. V lost 0 bases, J lost 7 bases, and 6 bases stayed unmatched. In nucleotides, the CDR3 is TGCGCCAGCAGCCAAGATCAAGGGACAGGGGCACAGCCCCAGCATTTT. Residues: CASSQDQGTGAQPQHF.

CDR3 region: CASSLGPSINEQFF. The CDR3 nucleotides read TGTGCCAGCAGCTTAGGTCCCTCTATCAATGAGCAGTTCTTC. The chain couples TRBV7-2 to TRBJ2-1; no definite D call. CDR3 length: 14 residues. Germline V gene data show CDR1 as SGHTA and CDR2 as FQGNSA. Trimming shortened V by 1 base and J by 6 bases, and 10 bases separated the two germline ends.

This chain connects TRBV7-8 to TRBJ1-5; TRBD1 agrees at 8 bases. CDR1 and CDR2 (germline): SGHVS, FQNEAQ. The J segment lost 0 bases and the V segment lost 4 bases, leaving 8 bases of the junction unmatched. CDR3 length equals 17 residues. The CDR3 here is CASSSGQGPNSNQPQHF. The CDR3 DNA reads TGTGCCAGCAGCTCCGGACAGGGCCCCAATAGCAATCAGCCCCAGCATTTT. Complete variable domain (other parts from reference TRBV7-8 and TRBJ1-5): GAGVSQSPRYKVAKRGQDVALRCDPISGHVSLFWYQQALGQGPEFLTYFQNEAQLDKSGLPSDRFFAERPEGSVSTLKIQRTQQEDSAVYLCASSSGQGPNSNQPQHFGDGTRLSIL.

The chain recombines TRBV5-1 with TRBJ2-7, with a weak D call TRBD2 (7 bases). Germline lookup yields CDR1 SGHRS and CDR2 YFSETQ. V lost 0 bases, J lost 4 bases, and 14 bases lay in between. The CDR3 consists of 15 residues. The CDR3 reads CASSLASGEGYEQYF. The CDR3 DNA reads TGCGCCAGCAGCTTGGCGTCAGGGGAGGGTTACGAGCAGTACTTC.

In nucleotides, the CDR3 is TGCGCCACCCCGGCTCCGGGACAAAACTCTGGAAACACCATATATTTT. Amino acid sequence: CATPAPGQNSGNTIYF. The chain links TRBV23-1 to TRBJ1-3, with a tentative D call TRBD1 (6 bases). TRBV23-1 falls under the ORF class, with uncertain function. V was clipped by 10 bases and J by 0 bases, with 19 bases between them. The CDR3 contains 16 residues.